A selection of T cell receptor beta chains follows, all from one sample in a study of blood T cells in healthy people across ages. TCRdb independently ran MiXCR on the 5' RACE reads; one entry per CDR3 protein. The sample lists about 1,400,000 distinct CDR3 sequences; roughly 45% were seen once. Sequencing was performed on blood. The receptors originated from a woman aged 18-29 years in good health. Both conserved end residues are part of each CDR3. Fields, in order: J gene, D gene, V gene, clone size, CDR3 DNA, CDR3 protein. A D gene is named only where the DNA matches it firmly. Clone size, where shown, is once, few, many, or a class for clones that have expanded.

>TRBJ2-5|-|TRBV20-1|-
TGCAGTGCTAGGCTCGGGGGACAAGAGACCCAGTACTTC
CSARLGGQETQYF
>TRBJ1-2|-|TRBV20-1|-
TGCAGTGCCCCTTATTTTAATAACTATGGCTACACCTTC
CSAPYFNNYGYTF
>TRBJ1-1|-|TRBV12-3/TRBV12-4|-
TGTGCCAGCAGTCCTACCCTTTGGGTAACCACTGAAGCTTTCTTT
CASSPTLWVTTEAFF
>TRBJ2-2|TRBD1|TRBV5-1|-
TGCGCCAGCAGCTTGGAGACAGGGATAACCGGGGAGCTGTTTTTT
CASSLETGITGELFF
>TRBJ2-3|-|TRBV6-6|-
TGTGCCAGCAGTAATCCGGGACTTAACACAGATACGCAGTATTTT
CASSNPGLNTDTQYF
>TRBJ1-1|TRBD1|TRBV7-9|few
TGTGCCAGCAGCAAACGGGACAGGGGAAGAATGAACACTGAAGCTTTCTTT
CASSKRDRGRMNTEAFF
>TRBJ1-1|-|TRBV12-3/TRBV12-4|-
TGTGCCAGCAGTTTAATTCCCCGCTTCCTCTTGAACACTGAAGCTTTCTTT
CASSLIPRFLLNTEAFF
>TRBJ2-7|-|TRBV20-1|few
TGCAGTGCCGGGGGACAGACTACCTACGAGCAGTACTTC
CSAGGQTTYEQYF
>TRBJ2-5|TRBD1|TRBV24-1|few
TGTGCCACCAGTGATGCTCAGGGGGCTGGCGAGACCCAGTACTTC
CATSDAQGAGETQYF
>TRBJ1-4|-|TRBV5-1|few
TGCGCCAGCAGCTTGGACAGGAGCGACTCAACTAATGAAAAACTGTTTTTT
CASSLDRSDSTNEKLFF
>TRBJ2-1|-|TRBV7-9|-
TGTGCCAGCAGCTTCGGGGATTCCTACGAGCAGTTCTTC
CASSFGDSYEQFF
>TRBJ1-1|-|TRBV6-1|-
TGTGCCAGCCGTCGGGATCCGAACACTGAAGCTTTCTTT
CASRRDPNTEAFF
>TRBJ1-3|-|TRBV7-2|-
TGTGCCAGCAGCTTAGGAGTTCCCGGGAACACCATATATTTT
CASSLGVPGNTIYF
>TRBJ2-2|-|TRBV21-1|-
TGTGCCAGCAGCAAAGAGGTGGTTAGCGGGAGTGTAGCCGGGGAGCTGTTTTTT
CASSKEVVSGSVAGELFF
>TRBJ2-2|-|TRBV9|few
TGTGCCAGCAGCGCATCCCCGGGGCCCACCGGGGAGCTGTTTTTT
CASSASPGPTGELFF
>TRBJ2-4|-|TRBV20-1|-
TGCAGTGCTAGTCCGGGGATAGCCAAAAACATTCAGTACTTC
CSASPGIAKNIQYF
>TRBJ2-3|TRBD2|TRBV20-1|many
TGCAGTGGGTGCACGGGGGGTCCGAACACAGATACGCAGTATTTT
CSGCTGGPNTDTQYF
>TRBJ1-6|-|TRBV9|-
TGTGCCAGCAGCTTTGACTCCGAACCCAATTCACCCCTCCACTTT
CASSFDSEPNSPLHF
>TRBJ2-1|TRBD1|TRBV6-6|-
TGTGCCAGCAGTCCCCGTGCACAGGGGGGTAACAATGAGCAGTTCTTC
CASSPRAQGGNNEQFF
>TRBJ1-3|-|TRBV12-3/TRBV12-4|-
TGTGCCAGCAGTTTGGATCGGGGAGGAAACACCATATATTTT
CASSLDRGGNTIYF
>TRBJ2-1|TRBD2|TRBV14|-
TGTGCCAGCAGCCAAGGGTCGGGCAGCGGGGGGCAAATCTACAATGAGCAGTTCTTC
CASSQGSGSGGQIYNEQFF
>TRBJ2-5|-|TRBV3-1|-
TGTGCCGGCAGCCAGGGGGAGACTAGGAGGCACGAGCAGTACTTT
CAGSQGETRRHEQYF
>TRBJ1-5|TRBD1|TRBV30|-
TGTGCCTGGAGTGGAGGGGGCGGGGCGGTCAATCAGCCCCAGCATTTT
CAWSGGGGAVNQPQHF
>TRBJ2-7|TRBD2|TRBV10-1|few
TGCGCCAGCAGTGCCGGGGGGGCCCACGAGCAGTACTTC
CASSAGGAHEQYF
>TRBJ2-3|TRBD1|TRBV6-5|-
TGTGCCAGCAGGGGGACAGGGGCTAGCACAGATACGCAGTATTTT
CASRGTGASTDTQYF
>TRBJ1-1|TRBD1|TRBV4-1|-
TGCGCCAGCAGCCAATTATTCAGGGGGTCGAACACTGAAGCTTTCTTT
CASSQLFRGSNTEAFF
>TRBJ1-6|-|TRBV6-1|few
TGTGCCAGCAGTGAAGCAGGGCTCTATAATTCACCCCTCCACTTT
CASSEAGLYNSPLHF
>TRBJ2-1|-|TRBV28|-
TGTTCCAGCAGGCCCCGGGACTTCTCCTACAATGAGCAGTTCTTC
CSSRPRDFSYNEQFF
>TRBJ1-2|-|TRBV10-3|-
TGTGCCATCAGTGGGGGCCTGGGATCAGCGGGCTACACCTTC
CAISGGLGSAGYTF
>TRBJ1-2|-|TRBV20-1|-
TGCAGTGCGGAGGCGGTTTCAGACTATGGCTACACCTTC
CSAEAVSDYGYTF
>TRBJ1-5|-|TRBV5-1|few
TGCGCCAGCAGCCCCGGGATGGGATATAGCAATCAGCCCCAGCATTTT
CASSPGMGYSNQPQHF
>TRBJ2-7|-|TRBV12-5|few
TGTGCTAGTGGTTTATCTCCGAGAAATGTCTACGAGCAGTACTTC
CASGLSPRNVYEQYF
>TRBJ2-7|-|TRBV6-2/TRBV6-3|-
TGTGCCAGCAGCACTCCACTCGAGCAGTACTTC
CASSTPLEQYF
>TRBJ1-2|-|TRBV6-4|few
TGTGCCAGCAGTTTCTCCCGACAGGAGGGGAGAGGCTACACCTTC
CASSFSRQEGRGYTF
>TRBJ2-3|-|TRBV6-6|many
TGTGCCAGCAAGGGCGGCCCCACAGATACGCAGTATTTT
CASKGGPTDTQYF
>TRBJ2-3|-|TRBV5-1|few
TGCGCCAGCAGCTTGGAATCCGGGAGTGATACGCAGTATTTT
CASSLESGSDTQYF
>TRBJ2-5|-|TRBV4-1|-
TGCGCCAGCAGCCTCACTCTGCCAGAGACCCAGTACTTC
CASSLTLPETQYF
>TRBJ1-6|-|TRBV28|few
TGTGCCAGCTATAGCTCCTATAATTCACCCCTCCACTTT
CASYSSYNSPLHF
>TRBJ2-7|-|TRBV6-2/TRBV6-3|-
TGTGCCAGCAGTTACAACAGCGGATTACTTTACGAGCAGTACTTC
CASSYNSGLLYEQYF
>TRBJ1-6|-|TRBV20-1|-
TGCAGTGCTAGAAACTCAGGCGATAATTCACCCCTCCACTTT
CSARNSGDNSPLHF
>TRBJ1-6|-|TRBV20-1|-
TGCAGTGCGACAGCGAACAGCCCTAATTCACCCCTCCACTTT
CSATANSPNSPLHF
>TRBJ2-7|-|TRBV28|few
TGTGCCACTACAGGGAGTGGCTCCTACGAGCAGTACTTC
CATTGSGSYEQYF
>TRBJ2-7|-|TRBV20-1|few
TGCAGTGCTAGTTCGGCAGGGCCACCGTACGAGCAGTACTTC
CSASSAGPPYEQYF
>TRBJ2-5|-|TRBV20-1|few
TGCAGTGCTGGGGAAGCGGAAGAGACCCAGTACTTC
CSAGEAEETQYF
>TRBJ1-2|TRBD1|TRBV12-3/TRBV12-4|few
TGTGCCAGCAGCCTGGGGACAGGGGGCACCTTC
CASSLGTGGTF
>TRBJ1-2|-|TRBV6-5|-
TGTGCCAGCAGTTACACCGCCGGGACTTTCTCCTATGGCTACACCTTC
CASSYTAGTFSYGYTF
>TRBJ1-1|-|TRBV21-1|-
TGTGCCAGCAGCGCCGGCCGGGAGCAGAACACTGAAGCTTTCTTT
CASSAGREQNTEAFF
>TRBJ2-1|TRBD2|TRBV20-1|-
TGCAGTGCTAGTTCTAGCGGGAGCGGCAATGAGCAGTTCTTC
CSASSSGSGNEQFF
>TRBJ1-2|TRBD1|TRBV29-1|few
TGCAGCGCCCAAAATCAGGGGGCTAATGGCTACACCTTC
CSAQNQGANGYTF
>TRBJ2-5|TRBD2|TRBV12-3/TRBV12-4|few
TGTGCCAGCAGCTCGACTAGCGGGAGAGGTTGGCAGTACTTC
CASSSTSGRGWQYF
>TRBJ2-7|-|TRBV28|once
TGTGCCAGCACAAGGGTAGCGGAAGAGGGGTACGAGCAGTACTTC
CASTRVAEEGYEQYF
>TRBJ1-4|-|TRBV20-1|-
TGCAGTGCTAGAGAATTCCGCAGCCATAATGAAAAACTGTTTTTT
CSAREFRSHNEKLFF
>TRBJ1-2|TRBD1|TRBV30|once
TGTGCCTTTGAAGGGGGCTACTATGGCTACACCTTC
CAFEGGYYGYTF
>TRBJ1-1|-|TRBV29-1|few
TGCAGCGTTCGGTTCCCCCAGAACACTGAAGCTTTCTTT
CSVRFPQNTEAFF
>TRBJ1-5|-|TRBV6-1|-
TGTGCCAGCAGTGTTGAGCAGCCCCAGCATTTT
CASSVEQPQHF